The present T cell receptor (beta chain) was sequenced within a study of cytomegalovirus exposure and HLA in healthy donors. Primers for the PCR totalled 60 Vbeta and 13 Jbeta. Profiled with immunoSEQ multiplex PCR; TCRdb holds only in-frame clones, not every one. The top ten hold roughly 1.4% of the sample, which has 180,000 or so clones, 8.5% to 10% seen once. This clone was observed a handful of times. Specimen: PBMCs. This receptor was identified in a woman in her twenties or thirties in good health and CMV-seropositive.

The CDR3 protein is CASGIAWQETQYF. DNA for the CDR3: TGTGCCAGCGGCATAGCGTGGCAAGAGACCCAGTACTTC. This chain connects TRBV5-6 to TRBJ2-5; a possible D gene is TRBD2 (5 bases). Trimming shortened V by 7 bases and J by 2 bases, and 12 bases separated the two germline ends. The CDR3 loop spans 13 amino acids. Germline CDR1 SGHDT, CDR2 YYEEEE.